Given below is one TCR beta chain in context. TCRdb called the 5' RACE reads again in MiXCR, with one record for every CDR3 protein. The sample lists about 220,000 distinct CDR3 sequences; more than 3% were seen once. This sample is part of a study of T cells after yellow fever vaccination. Germline CDR1 is DFQATT and CDR2 is SNEGSKA (reference sequence). V trimming: 6 bases; J trimming: 0 bases; junction bases outside the gene matches: 19. The CDR3 covers 18 residues. The TCR originated in a young man who received the YFV17D yellow fever vaccine. The J gene is TRBJ1-2, the V gene TRBV20-1; 7 nucleotides line up with TRBD1. The sequencing used CD4+ T cells sorted from PBMCs, collected 10 days after the yellow fever booster vaccination. CDR3 nucleotide sequence: TGCAGTGCCCCTTGGGACAGTTGGGGTCCCACCGCTAACTATGGCTACACCTTC. Protein product: CSAPWDSWGPTANYGYTF.